A selection of T cell receptor beta chains follows, all from one sample in a study of early T cells in non-severe SARS-CoV-2 infection. TCRdb redid the calling of the 5' RACE reads with MiXCR, one entry per CDR3 protein. The top ten hold 5% to 5.5% of the sample, which has 65,000 to 75,000 distinct CDR3 sequences, about 13% seen once. Input material: whole blood. The receptors shown here come from an adult who was a healthcare worker with PCR-confirmed SARS-CoV-2 infection or an uninfected control (not recorded which). CDR3s include the opening cysteine and the closing phenylalanine or tryptophan. Fields, in order: J gene, D gene, V gene, clone size, CDR3 protein, CDR3 DNA. D genes are given only for firm matches. Clone size, where shown, is once, few, many, or a class for clones that have expanded.

TRBJ1-5 | NA | TRBV4-1 | few | CASSQDAGGNQPQHF | TGCGCCAGCAGCCAAGATGCGGGGGGCAATCAGCCCCAGCATTTT
TRBJ2-5 | NA | TRBV20-1 | NA | CSASSAPGETQYF | NA
TRBJ2-3 | NA | TRBV9 | few | CASSPTRGNTDTQYF | TGTGCCAGCAGCCCAACTAGGGGGAACACAGATACGCAGTATTTT
TRBJ2-3 | TRBD1 | TRBV20-1 | many | CSARKGQGLTDTQYF | TGCAGTGCTAGAAAAGGACAGGGTTTGACAGATACGCAGTATTTT
TRBJ1-5 | NA | TRBV7-8 | many | CASSLGGAQPQHF | TGTGCCAGCAGCTTAGGCGGGGCTCAGCCCCAGCATTTT
TRBJ2-5 | NA | TRBV10-3 | NA | CAISVVQETQYF | TGTGCCATCAGTGTAGTTCAAGAGACCCAGTACTTC
TRBJ2-2 | NA | TRBV6-2/TRBV6-3 | few | CASSQSGELFF | TGTGCCAGCAGCCAGTCCGGGGAGCTGTTTTTT
TRBJ1-1 | NA | TRBV5-1 | many | CASSDSLMNTEAFF | TGCGCCAGCAGCGACAGCCTCATGAACACTGAAGCTTTCTTT
TRBJ1-1 | NA | TRBV27 | medium-sized | CASSLSHRTEAFF | TGTGCCAGCAGTTTATCGCACAGGACTGAAGCTTTCTTT
TRBJ2-3 | NA | TRBV7-2 | few | CASTRRADTDTQYF | TGTGCCAGCACGAGAAGGGCAGACACAGATACGCAGTATTTT
TRBJ1-3 | NA | TRBV13 | NA | CASSSQTRFAGNTIYF | TGTGCCAGCAGCTCCCAGACGCGATTCGCTGGAAACACCATATATTTT
TRBJ2-2 | NA | TRBV12-3/TRBV12-4 | NA | CASSIIANTGELFF | TGTGCCAGCAGTATAATCGCTAACACCGGGGAGCTGTTTTTT
TRBJ2-1 | NA | TRBV20-1 | few | CSACRDHRSEQFF | TGCAGTGCATGCCGGGACCATAGAAGCGAGCAGTTCTTC
TRBJ2-5 | NA | TRBV29-1 | many | CSVKQRGGETQYF | TGCAGCGTCAAACAGAGGGGCGGAGAGACCCAGTACTTC
TRBJ2-4 | NA | TRBV20-1 | few | CSARLNSASIQYF | TGCAGTGCTAGATTGAACAGTGCAAGCATTCAGTACTTC
TRBJ1-5 | NA | TRBV6-1 | few | CASSGKGFDPAQHF | TGTGCCAGCAGTGGTAAAGGGTTTGATCCGGCCCAGCATTTT
TRBJ1-5 | NA | TRBV6-4 | NA | CASSESIYQPQHF | TGTGCCAGCAGTGAGAGTATATATCAGCCCCAGCATTTT
TRBJ2-1 | NA | TRBV29-1 | many | CSATARAIHNEQFF | TGCAGCGCAACCGCTCGGGCAATCCACAATGAGCAGTTCTTC
TRBJ1-4 | NA | TRBV6-1 | few | CASNGGAIRNEKLFF | TGTGCCAGCAACGGGGGCGCGATCAGAAATGAAAAACTGTTTTTT
TRBJ2-1 | TRBD2 | TRBV4-3 | few | CASSQELGGLAGGGNYNEQFF | TGCGCCAGCAGCCAAGAACTGGGGGGACTAGCGGGAGGTGGGAACTACAATGAGCAGTTCTTC
TRBJ2-3 | TRBD2 | TRBV19 | NA | CASTPSGGTDTQYF | TGTGCCAGTACCCCTAGCGGGGGCACAGATACGCAGTATTTT
TRBJ1-6 | NA | TRBV7-2 | few | CASRGATGSPLHF | TGTGCCAGCAGGGGGGCGACGGGCTCACCCCTCCACTTT
TRBJ2-7 | NA | TRBV7-8 | few | CASSMTATYEQYF | TGTGCCAGCAGCATGACAGCCACCTACGAGCAGTACTTC
TRBJ2-7 | NA | TRBV6-2/TRBV6-3 | few | CASSQTREQYF | TGTGCCAGCAGTCAGACGCGGGAGCAGTACTTC
TRBJ2-1 | TRBD2 | TRBV5-1 | few | CASRSDLAGVYNEQFF | TGCGCCAGCAGGTCAGACCTAGCGGGGGTCTACAATGAGCAGTTCTTC
TRBJ1-1 | NA | TRBV6-5 | many | CASSLGTLTTEAFF | TGTGCCAGCAGTCTCGGGACCCTTACCACTGAAGCTTTCTTT
TRBJ1-5 | NA | TRBV2 | few | CASSYLRTNQPQHF | TGTGCCAGCAGCTACCTGCGTACCAATCAGCCCCAGCATTTT
TRBJ2-2 | TRBD2 | TRBV7-2 | NA | CASSLEPSGSGELFF | TGTGCCAGCAGCTTAGAGCCTAGCGGCTCCGGGGAGCTGTTTTTT
TRBJ1-2 | NA | TRBV19 | NA | CASRRQGNNYGYTF | TGTGCCAGTAGACGACAAGGGAATAACTATGGCTACACCTTC
TRBJ2-1 | TRBD2 | TRBV7-2 | many | CASSFWPSGNEQFF | TGTGCCAGCAGCTTTTGGCCTAGCGGGAATGAGCAGTTCTTC
TRBJ1-4 | TRBD1 | TRBV5-5 | many | CASSGRTGTNEKLFF | TGTGCCAGCAGCGGCAGGACAGGAACTAATGAAAAACTGTTTTTT
TRBJ2-6 | NA | TRBV15 | NA | CATSREQGTGANVLTF | TGTGCCACCAGCAGAGAACAGGGTACTGGGGCCAACGTCCTGACTTTC
TRBJ2-1 | TRBD2 | TRBV7-2 | many | CASSSLGSGTPLEQFF | TGTGCCAGCAGCAGCTTAGGGAGCGGGACTCCGCTTGAGCAGTTCTTC
TRBJ2-7 | NA | TRBV5-1 | few | CASRRDLYEQYF | TGCGCCAGCAGGAGGGACCTCTACGAGCAGTACTTC
TRBJ2-7 | TRBD1 | TRBV7-6 | NA | CASSAGTGTEQYF | TGTGCCAGCAGCGCCGGGACAGGGACCGAGCAGTACTTC
TRBJ2-1 | NA | TRBV29-1 | NA | CSVEDPVGGSGYNEQFF | TGCAGCGTTGAAGATCCGGTAGGTGGTAGCGGATACAATGAGCAGTTCTTC
TRBJ2-1 | NA | TRBV5-1 | NA | CASSSGLTRGNEQFF | TGCGCCAGCAGCTCCGGACTAACCCGCGGGAATGAGCAGTTCTTC